The clone carrying this T cell receptor beta chain was counted a few times. Data came from immunoSEQ multiplex PCR; TCRdb stores just in-frame clones and leaves some out. The sample lists 30,000 to 35,000 clones, 65% to 85% occurring once. This entry comes from a study of OX40 agonist ivuxolimab in advanced cancers. Study at large: As their treatment, patients were administered ivuxolimab, an agonistic anti-OX40 (CD134) antibody.

The CDR3 is 14 amino acids. The V gene lost 7 bases and the J gene lost 5 bases, with 14 bases spanning the gap. Germline CDR1 is LNHDA and CDR2 is SQIVND (reference sequence). Sequencing used CD4+ or CD8+ T cells sorted from blood, obtained in a trial of the OX40 agonist ivuxolimab. V is TRBV19 and J is TRBJ2-2, with D perhaps TRBD1 (6 bases). This sequence originates from an adult with an advanced solid tumor such as melanoma, head and neck, liver or kidney cancer. The CDR3 nucleotides read TGTGCCAGTACCCCGACAGGACCTACCGGGGAGCTGTTTTTT. Its translation: CASTPTGPTGELFF. Based on the CDR3 plus reference TRBV19 and TRBJ2-2, the full variable domain is DGGITQSPKYLFRKEGQNVTLSCEQNLNHDAMYWYRQDPGQGLRLIYYSQIVNDFQKGDIAEGYSVSREKKESFPLTVTSAQKNPTAFYLCASTPTGPTGELFFGEGSRLTVL.